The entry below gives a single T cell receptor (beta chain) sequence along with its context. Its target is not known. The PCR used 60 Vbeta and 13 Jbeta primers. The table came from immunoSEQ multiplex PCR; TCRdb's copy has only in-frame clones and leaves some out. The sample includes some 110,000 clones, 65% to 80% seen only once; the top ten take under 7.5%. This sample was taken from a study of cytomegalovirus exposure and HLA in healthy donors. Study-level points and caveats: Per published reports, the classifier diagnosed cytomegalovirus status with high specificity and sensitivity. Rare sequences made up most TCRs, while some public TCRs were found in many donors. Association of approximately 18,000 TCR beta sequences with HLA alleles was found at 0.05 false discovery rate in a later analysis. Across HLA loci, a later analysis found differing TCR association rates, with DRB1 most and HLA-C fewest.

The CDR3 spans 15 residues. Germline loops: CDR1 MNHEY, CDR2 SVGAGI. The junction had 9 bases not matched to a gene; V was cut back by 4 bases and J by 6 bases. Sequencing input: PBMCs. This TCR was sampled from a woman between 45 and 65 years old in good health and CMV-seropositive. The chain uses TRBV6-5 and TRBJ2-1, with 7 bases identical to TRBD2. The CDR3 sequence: CASSLGLTTLNEQFF. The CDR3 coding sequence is TGTGCCAGCAGTTTGGGACTAACCACCCTCAATGAGCAGTTCTTC.